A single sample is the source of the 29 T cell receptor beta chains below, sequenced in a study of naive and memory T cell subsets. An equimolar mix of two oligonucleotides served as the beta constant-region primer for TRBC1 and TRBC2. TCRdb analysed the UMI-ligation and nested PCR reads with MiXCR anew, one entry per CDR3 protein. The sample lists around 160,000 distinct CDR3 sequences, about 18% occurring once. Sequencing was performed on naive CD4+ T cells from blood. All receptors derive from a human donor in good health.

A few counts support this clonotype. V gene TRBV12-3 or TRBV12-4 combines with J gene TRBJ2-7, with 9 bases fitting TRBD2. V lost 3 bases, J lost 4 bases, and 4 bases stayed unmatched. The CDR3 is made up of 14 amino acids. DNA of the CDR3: TGTGCCAGCAGTTTTGCGGGAGGGCGATACGAGCAGTACTTC. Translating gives CASSFAGGRYEQYF.

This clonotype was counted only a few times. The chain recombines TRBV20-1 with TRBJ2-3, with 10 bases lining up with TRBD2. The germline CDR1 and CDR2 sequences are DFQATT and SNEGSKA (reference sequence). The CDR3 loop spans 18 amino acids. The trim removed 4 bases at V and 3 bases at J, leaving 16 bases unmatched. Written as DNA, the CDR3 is TGCAGTGCTACACTAGCGGGATGGCGTTCGTCGAGGACAGATACGCAGTATTTT. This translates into CSATLAGWRSSRTDTQYF.

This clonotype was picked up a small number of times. CDR3 DNA: TGTGCCAGCAGTGAAACAGGGGGACGCCTTAATCAGCCCCAGCATTTT. Encoded protein: CASSETGGRLNQPQHF. This sequence joins TRBV2 and TRBJ1-5, with 8 bases identical to TRBD1. The CDR3 is 16 residues long. CDR1 is SNHLY and CDR2 is FYNNEI in the germline V gene. V lost 2 bases and J lost 4; bases outside the gene matches: 7.

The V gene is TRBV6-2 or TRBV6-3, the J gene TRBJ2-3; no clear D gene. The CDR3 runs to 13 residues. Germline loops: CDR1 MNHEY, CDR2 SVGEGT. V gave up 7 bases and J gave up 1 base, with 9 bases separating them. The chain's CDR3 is CASTPQGTDTQYF. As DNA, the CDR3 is TGTGCCAGCACACCGCAGGGCACAGATACGCAGTATTTT.

This CDR3 reads CASSLSPSRSSYNEQFF. The CDR3, as DNA: TGTGCCAGCAGTTTAAGCCCGAGCCGGTCCTCCTACAATGAGCAGTTCTTC. The rearrangement uses TRBV28 and TRBJ2-1, with D unresolved. The CDR3 covers 17 residues. Trimming removed 2 bases from V and 0 bases from J, with 14 bases in between. CDR1 is MDHEN, CDR2 SYDVKM, per germline. The entire variable domain, with the rest obtained from reference TRBV28 and TRBJ2-1, is as follows: DVKVTQSSRYLVKRTGEKVFLECVQDMDHENMFWYRQDPGLGLRLIYFSYDVKMKEKGDIPEGYSVSREKKERFSLILESASTNQTSMYLCASSLSPSRSSYNEQFFGPGTRLTVL.

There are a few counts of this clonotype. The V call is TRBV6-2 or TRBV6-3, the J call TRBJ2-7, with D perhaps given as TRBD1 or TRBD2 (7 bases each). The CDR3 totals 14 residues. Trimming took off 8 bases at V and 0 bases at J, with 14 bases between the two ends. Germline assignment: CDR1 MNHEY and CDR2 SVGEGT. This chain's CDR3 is CASRQGGSSYEQYF. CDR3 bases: TGTGCCAGCCGACAGGGCGGGAGCTCCTACGAGCAGTACTTC.

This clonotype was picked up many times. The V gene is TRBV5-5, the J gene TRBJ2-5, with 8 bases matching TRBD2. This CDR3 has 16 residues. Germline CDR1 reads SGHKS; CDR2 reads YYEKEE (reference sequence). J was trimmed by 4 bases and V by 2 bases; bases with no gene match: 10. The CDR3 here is CASSFGSGGPRETQYF. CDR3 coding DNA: TGTGCCAGCAGCTTTGGATCGGGAGGGCCTCGAGAGACCCAGTACTTC.

In nucleotides, the CDR3 is TGTGCCAGTAGTAAGGGCGGGAAAATTAGCAATCAGCCCCAGCATTTT. It is translated as CASSKGGKISNQPQHF. This sequence joins TRBV19 and TRBJ1-5; D is unresolved. Germline-derived CDR1 and CDR2 are LNHDA and SQIVND (reference sequence). Trimming removed 4 bases from V and 0 bases from J, with 13 bases in between. The CDR3 runs to 16 residues.

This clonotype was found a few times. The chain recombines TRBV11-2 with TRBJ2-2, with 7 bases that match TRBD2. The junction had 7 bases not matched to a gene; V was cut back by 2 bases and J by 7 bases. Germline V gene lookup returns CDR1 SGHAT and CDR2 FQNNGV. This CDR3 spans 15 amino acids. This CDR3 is CASSLRGSRIGELFF. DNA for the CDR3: TGTGCCAGCAGCTTACGCGGGAGTAGGATCGGGGAGCTGTTTTTT.

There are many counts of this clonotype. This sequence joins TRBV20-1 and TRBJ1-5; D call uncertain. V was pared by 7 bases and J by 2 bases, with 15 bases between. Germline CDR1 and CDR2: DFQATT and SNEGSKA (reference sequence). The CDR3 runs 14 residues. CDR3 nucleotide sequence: TGCAGTGGTCGCCAAGCCCTGGGCAATCAGCCCCAGCATTTT. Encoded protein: CSGRQALGNQPQHF.

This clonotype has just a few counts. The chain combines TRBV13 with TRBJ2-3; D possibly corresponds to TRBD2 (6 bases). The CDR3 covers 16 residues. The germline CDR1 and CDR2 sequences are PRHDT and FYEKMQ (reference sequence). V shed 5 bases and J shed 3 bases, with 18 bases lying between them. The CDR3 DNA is TGTGCCAGCAGCCGCCGGGCCACGGGAGATACAGATACGCAGTATTTT. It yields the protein CASSRRATGDTDTQYF.

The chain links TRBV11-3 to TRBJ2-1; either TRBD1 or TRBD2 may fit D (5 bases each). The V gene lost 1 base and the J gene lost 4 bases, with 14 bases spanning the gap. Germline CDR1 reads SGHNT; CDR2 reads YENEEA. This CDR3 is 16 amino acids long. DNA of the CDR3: TGTGCCAGCAGCTTAGGAGGGGACGGAGCTTACAATGAGCAGTTCTTC. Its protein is CASSLGGDGAYNEQFF.

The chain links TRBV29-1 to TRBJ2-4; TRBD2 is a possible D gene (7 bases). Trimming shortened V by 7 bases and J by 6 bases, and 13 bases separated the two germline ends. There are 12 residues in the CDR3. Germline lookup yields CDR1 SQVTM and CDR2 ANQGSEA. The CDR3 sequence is CSARGGGNIQYF. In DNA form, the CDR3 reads TGCAGCGCCCGAGGGGGGGGAAACATTCAGTACTTC.

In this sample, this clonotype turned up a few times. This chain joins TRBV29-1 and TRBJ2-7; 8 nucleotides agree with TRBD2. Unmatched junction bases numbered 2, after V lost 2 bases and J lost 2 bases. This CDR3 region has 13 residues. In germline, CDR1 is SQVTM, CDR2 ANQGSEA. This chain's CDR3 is CSVESGGAYEQYF. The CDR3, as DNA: TGCAGCGTTGAAAGCGGGGGAGCCTACGAGCAGTACTTC.

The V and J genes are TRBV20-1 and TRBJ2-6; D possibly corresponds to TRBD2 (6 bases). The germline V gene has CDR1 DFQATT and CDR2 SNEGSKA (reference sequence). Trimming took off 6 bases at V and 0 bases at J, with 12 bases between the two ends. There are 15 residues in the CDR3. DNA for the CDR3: TGCAGTGCCAGCGTGGGGGGCTCTGGGGCCAACGTCCTGACTTTC. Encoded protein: CSASVGGSGANVLTF.

In nucleotides, the CDR3 is TGTGCCAGCAGCTTAGGGCTTACTGGGGGGTCCTACGAGCAGTACTTC. It specifies CASSLGLTGGSYEQYF. V is TRBV7-2 and J is TRBJ2-7, with D possibly TRBD2 on 6 matching bases. The CDR3 is 16 residues long. Trimming cost V 1 base and J 1 base, with 14 bases left between them. Germline-derived CDR1 and CDR2 are SGHTA and FQGNSA.

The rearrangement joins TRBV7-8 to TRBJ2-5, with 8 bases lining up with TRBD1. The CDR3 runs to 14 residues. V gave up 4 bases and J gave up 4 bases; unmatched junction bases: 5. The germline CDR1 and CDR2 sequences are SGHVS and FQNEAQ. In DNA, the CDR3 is TGTGCCAGCAGCTCCCAGGGGGCGTCAGAGACCCAGTACTTC. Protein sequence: CASSSQGASETQYF.

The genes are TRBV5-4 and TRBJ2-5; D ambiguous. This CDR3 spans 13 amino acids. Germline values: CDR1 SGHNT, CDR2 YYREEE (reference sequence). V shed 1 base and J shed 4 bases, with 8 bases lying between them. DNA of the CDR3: TGTGCCAGCAGCTTGCTGGTAGGAGAGACCCAGTACTTC. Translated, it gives CASSLLVGETQYF.

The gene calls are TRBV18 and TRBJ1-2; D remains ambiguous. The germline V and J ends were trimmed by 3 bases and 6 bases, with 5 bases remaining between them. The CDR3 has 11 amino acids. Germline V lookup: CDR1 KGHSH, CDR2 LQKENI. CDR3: CASSPDDGYTF. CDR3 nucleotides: TGTGCCAGCTCACCCGACGATGGCTACACCTTC.

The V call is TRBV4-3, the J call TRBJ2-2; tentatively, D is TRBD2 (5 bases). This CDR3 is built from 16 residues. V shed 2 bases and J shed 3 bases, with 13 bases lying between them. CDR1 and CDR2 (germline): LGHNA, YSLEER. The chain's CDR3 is CASSQSVGAYTGELFF. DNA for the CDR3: TGCGCCAGCAGCCAATCCGTGGGAGCTTACACCGGGGAGCTGTTTTTT.

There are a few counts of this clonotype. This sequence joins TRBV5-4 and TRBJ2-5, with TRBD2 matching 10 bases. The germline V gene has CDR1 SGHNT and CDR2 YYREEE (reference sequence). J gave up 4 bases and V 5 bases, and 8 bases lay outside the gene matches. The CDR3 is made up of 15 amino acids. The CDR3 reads CASRDPSGSLETQYF. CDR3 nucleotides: TGTGCCAGCAGAGACCCTAGCGGGAGTTTAGAGACCCAGTACTTC.

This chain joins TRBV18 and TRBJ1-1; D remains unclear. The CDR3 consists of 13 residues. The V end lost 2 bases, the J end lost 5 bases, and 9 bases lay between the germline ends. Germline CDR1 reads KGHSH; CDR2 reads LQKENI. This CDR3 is CASSPTAGTEAFF. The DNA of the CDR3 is TGTGCCAGCTCACCAACCGCGGGGACTGAAGCTTTCTTT.

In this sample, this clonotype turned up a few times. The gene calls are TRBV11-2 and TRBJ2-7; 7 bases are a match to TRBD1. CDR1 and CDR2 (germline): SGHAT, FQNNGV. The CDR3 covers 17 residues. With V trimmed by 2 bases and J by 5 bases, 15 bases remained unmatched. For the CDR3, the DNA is TGTGCCAGCAGCTTACAGCTTACTCAACAGGGGTCGAACGAGCAGTACTTC. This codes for CASSLQLTQQGSNEQYF.

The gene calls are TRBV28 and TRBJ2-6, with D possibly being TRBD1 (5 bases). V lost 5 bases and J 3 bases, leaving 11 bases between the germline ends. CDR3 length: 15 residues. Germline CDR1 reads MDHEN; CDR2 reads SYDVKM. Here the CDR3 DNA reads TGTGCCAGCAGTCCTACAGGCCATGGGGCCAACGTCCTGACTTTC. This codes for CASSPTGHGANVLTF.

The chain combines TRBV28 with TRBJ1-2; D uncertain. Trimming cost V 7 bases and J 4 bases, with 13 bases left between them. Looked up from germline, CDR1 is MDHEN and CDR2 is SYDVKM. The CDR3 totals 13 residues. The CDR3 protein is CASNPPRPYGYTF. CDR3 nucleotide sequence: TGTGCCAGCAACCCCCCTAGGCCCTATGGCTACACCTTC.

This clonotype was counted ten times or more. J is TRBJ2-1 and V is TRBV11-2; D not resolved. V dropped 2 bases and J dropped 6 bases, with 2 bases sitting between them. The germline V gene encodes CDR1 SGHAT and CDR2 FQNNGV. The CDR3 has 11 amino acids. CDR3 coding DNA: TGTGCCAGCAGCTTAAGCAATGAGCAGTTCTTC. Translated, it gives CASSLSNEQFF.

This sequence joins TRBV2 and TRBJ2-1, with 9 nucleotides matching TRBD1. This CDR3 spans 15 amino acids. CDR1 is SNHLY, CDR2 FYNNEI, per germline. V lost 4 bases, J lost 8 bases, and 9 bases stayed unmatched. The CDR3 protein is CASSGGTGMIDEQFF. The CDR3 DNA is TGTGCCAGCAGTGGGGGGACAGGGATGATCGATGAGCAGTTCTTC.

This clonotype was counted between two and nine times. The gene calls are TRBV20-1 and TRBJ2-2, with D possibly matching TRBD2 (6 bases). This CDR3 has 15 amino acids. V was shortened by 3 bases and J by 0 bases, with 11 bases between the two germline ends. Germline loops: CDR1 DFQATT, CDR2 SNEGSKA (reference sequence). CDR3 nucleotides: TGCAGTGCTAGTTTCCTAGCGCCGAACACCGGGGAGCTGTTTTTT. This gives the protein CSASFLAPNTGELFF.

In nucleotides, the CDR3 is TGTGCCAGCAAGACAGAGAACAATGAGCAGTTCTTC. This codes for CASKTENNEQFF. This chain connects TRBV28 to TRBJ2-1, with D maybe TRBD1 (5 bases). Germline V gene data show CDR1 as MDHEN and CDR2 as SYDVKM. The CDR3 has 12 residues. Trimming shortened V by 7 bases and J by 5 bases, and 9 bases separated the two germline ends. The complete variable domain, with remaining parts taken from reference TRBV28 and TRBJ2-1, reads DVKVTQSSRYLVKRTGEKVFLECVQDMDHENMFWYRQDPGLGLRLIYFSYDVKMKEKGDIPEGYSVSREKKERFSLILESASTNQTSMYLCASKTENNEQFFGPGTRLTVL.